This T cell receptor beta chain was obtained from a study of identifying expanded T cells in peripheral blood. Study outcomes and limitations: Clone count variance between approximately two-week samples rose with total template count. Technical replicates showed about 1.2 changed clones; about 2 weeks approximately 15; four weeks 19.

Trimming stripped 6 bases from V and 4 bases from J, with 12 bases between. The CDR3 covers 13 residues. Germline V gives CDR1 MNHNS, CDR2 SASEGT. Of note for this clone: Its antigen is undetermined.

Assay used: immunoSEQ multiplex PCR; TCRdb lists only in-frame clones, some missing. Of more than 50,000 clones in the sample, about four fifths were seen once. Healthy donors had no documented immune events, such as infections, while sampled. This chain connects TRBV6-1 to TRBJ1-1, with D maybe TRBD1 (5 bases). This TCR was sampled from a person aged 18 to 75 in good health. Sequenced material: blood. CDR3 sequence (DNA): TGTGCCAGCAGCGCCTGGGGGACCACTGAAGCTTTCTTT. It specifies CASSAWGTTEAFF.